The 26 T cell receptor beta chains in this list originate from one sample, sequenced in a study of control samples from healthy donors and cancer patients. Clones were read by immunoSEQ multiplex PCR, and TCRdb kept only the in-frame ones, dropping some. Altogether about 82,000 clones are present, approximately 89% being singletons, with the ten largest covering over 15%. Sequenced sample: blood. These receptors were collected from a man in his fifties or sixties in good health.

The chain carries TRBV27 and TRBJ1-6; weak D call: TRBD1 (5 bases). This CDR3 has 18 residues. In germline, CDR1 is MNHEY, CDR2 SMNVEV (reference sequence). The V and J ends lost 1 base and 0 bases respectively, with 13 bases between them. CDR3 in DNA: TGTGCCAGCAGTTTATTTCTAGGGGAAAGCTCCTATAATTCACCCCTCCACTTT. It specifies CASSLFLGESSYNSPLHF.

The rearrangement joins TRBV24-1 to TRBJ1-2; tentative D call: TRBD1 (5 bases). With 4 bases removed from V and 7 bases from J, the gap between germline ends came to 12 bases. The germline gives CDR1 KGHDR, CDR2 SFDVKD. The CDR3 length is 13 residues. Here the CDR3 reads CATSEPGTAGYTF. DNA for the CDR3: TGTGCCACCAGTGAGCCCGGGACGGCTGGCTACACCTTC.

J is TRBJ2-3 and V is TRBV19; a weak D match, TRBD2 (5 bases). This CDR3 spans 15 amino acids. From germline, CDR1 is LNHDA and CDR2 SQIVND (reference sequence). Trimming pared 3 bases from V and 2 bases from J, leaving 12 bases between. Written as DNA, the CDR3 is TGTGCCAGTAGTATTTACGGGATTGTCACAGATACGCAGTATTTT. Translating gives CASSIYGIVTDTQYF.

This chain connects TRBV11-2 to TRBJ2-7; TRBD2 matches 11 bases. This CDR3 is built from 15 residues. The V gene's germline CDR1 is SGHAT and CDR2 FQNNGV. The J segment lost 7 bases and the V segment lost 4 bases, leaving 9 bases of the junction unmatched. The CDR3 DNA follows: TGTGCCAGCAGCTCCATAGCGGGAGGGCCTCGGGAGCAGTACTTC. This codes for CASSSIAGGPREQYF.

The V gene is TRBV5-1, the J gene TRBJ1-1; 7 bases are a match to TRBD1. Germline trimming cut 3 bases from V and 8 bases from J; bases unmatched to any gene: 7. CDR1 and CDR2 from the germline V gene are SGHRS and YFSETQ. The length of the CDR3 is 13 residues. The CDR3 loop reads CASSWGPGQEAFF. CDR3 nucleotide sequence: TGCGCCAGCAGCTGGGGGCCGGGACAGGAAGCTTTCTTT. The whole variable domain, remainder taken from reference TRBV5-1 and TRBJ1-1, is KAGVTQTPRYLIKTRGQQVTLSCSPISGHRSVSWYQQTPGQGLQFLFEYFSETQRNKGNFPGRFSGRQFSNSRSEMNVSTLELGDSALYLCASSWGPGQEAFFGQGTRLTVV.

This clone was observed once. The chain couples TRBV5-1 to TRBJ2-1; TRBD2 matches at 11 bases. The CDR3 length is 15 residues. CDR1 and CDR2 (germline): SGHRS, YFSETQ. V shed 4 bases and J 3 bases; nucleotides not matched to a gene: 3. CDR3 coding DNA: TGCGCCAGCAGCCCGGGACTAGCGGTCTACAATGAGCAGTTCTTC. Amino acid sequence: CASSPGLAVYNEQFF.

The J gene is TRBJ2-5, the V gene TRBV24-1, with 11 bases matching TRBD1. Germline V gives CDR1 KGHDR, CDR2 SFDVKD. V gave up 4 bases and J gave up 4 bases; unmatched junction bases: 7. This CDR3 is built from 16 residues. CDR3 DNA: TGTGCCACCAGTGACCCTCCCGGGACAGGGGGAGAGACCCAGTACTTC. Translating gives CATSDPPGTGGETQYF.

The CDR3 DNA follows: TGTGCCAGCAGCGTAGAGGTCGGGGACCTGGTCACAGATACGCAGTATTTT. Its translation is CASSVEVGDLVTDTQYF. The rearrangement uses TRBV9 and TRBJ2-3; D may match TRBD1 or TRBD2 (5 bases each). V gave up 0 bases and J gave up 2 bases, with 16 bases separating them. The V gene's germline CDR1 is SGDLS and CDR2 YYNGEE. CDR3 length equals 17 residues.

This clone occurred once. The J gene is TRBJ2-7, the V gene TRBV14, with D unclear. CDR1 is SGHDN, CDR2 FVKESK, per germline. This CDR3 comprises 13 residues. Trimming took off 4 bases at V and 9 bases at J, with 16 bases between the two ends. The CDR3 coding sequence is TGTGCCAGCAGCCCGTCCCCCCGATCGTCGCAGTACTTC. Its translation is CASSPSPRSSQYF.

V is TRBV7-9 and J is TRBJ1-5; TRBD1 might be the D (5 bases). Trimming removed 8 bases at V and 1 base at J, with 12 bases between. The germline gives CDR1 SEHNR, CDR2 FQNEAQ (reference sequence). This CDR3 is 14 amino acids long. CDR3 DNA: TGTGCCAGCGGCGGGGACGGCAGCAATCAGCCCCAGCATTTT. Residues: CASGGDGSNQPQHF.

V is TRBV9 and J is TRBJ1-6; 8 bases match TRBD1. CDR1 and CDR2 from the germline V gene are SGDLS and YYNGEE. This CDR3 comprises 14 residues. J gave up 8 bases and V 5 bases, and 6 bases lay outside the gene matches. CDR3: CASSTGGVYSPLHF. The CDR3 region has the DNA TGTGCCAGCAGTACAGGGGGTGTTTATTCACCCCTCCACTTT.

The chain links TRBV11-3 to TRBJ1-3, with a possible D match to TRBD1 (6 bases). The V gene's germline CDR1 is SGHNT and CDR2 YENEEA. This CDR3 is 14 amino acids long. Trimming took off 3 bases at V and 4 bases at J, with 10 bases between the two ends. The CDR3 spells CASSLRTVGNTIYF. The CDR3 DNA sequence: TGTGCCAGCAGCTTGCGGACAGTCGGAAACACCATATATTTT.

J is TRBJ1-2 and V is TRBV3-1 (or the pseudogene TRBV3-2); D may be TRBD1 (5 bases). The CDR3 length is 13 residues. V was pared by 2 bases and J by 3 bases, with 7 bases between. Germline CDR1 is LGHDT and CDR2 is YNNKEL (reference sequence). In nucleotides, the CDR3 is TGTGCCAGCAGCCAACGAGGGGACTATGGCTACACCTTC. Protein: CASSQRGDYGYTF.

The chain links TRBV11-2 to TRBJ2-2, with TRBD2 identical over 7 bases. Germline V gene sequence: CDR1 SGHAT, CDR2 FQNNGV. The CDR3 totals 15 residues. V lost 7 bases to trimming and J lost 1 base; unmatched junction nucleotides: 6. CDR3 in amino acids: CASTRRERNTGELFF. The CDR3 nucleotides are TGTGCCAGCACTCGGCGGGAGAGGAACACCGGGGAGCTGTTTTTT.

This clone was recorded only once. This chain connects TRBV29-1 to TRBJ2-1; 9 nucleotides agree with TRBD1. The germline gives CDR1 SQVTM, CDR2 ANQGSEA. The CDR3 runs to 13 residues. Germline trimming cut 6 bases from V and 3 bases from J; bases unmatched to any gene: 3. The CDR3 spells CSVGDRVYNEQFF. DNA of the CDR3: TGCAGCGTAGGGGACAGGGTCTACAATGAGCAGTTCTTC.

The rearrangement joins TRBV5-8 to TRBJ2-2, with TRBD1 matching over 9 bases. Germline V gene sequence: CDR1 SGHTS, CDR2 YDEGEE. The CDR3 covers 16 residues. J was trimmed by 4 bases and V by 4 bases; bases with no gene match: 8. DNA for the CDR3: TGTGCCAGCAGCACCTACAGGGGGCTCTTCACCGGGGAGCTGTTTTTT. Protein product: CASSTYRGLFTGELFF.

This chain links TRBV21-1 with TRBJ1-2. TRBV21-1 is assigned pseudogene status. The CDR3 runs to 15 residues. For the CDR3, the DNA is TGTGCCAGCAGCAAAAGAGTACTCACCGGGCATGGCTACACCTTC. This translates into CASSKRVLTGHGYTF.

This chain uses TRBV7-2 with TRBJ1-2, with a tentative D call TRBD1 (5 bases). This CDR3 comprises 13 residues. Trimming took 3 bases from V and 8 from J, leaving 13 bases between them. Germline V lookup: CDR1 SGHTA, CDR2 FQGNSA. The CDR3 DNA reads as TGTGCCAGCAGCTTTTTTGCAGGGAACGGCTACACCTTC. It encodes CASSFFAGNGYTF.

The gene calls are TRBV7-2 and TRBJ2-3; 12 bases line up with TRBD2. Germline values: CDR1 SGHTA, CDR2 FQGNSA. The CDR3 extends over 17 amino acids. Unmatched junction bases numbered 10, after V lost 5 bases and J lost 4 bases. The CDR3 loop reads CASSQQPLAGGPDTQYF. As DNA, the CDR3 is TGTGCCAGCAGCCAACAGCCCCTAGCGGGGGGGCCAGATACGCAGTATTTT.

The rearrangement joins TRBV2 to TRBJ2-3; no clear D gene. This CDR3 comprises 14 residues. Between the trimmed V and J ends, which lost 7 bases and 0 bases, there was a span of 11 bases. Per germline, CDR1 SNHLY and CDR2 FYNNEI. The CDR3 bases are TGTGCCAGCACGGGCTACACTAGCACAGATACGCAGTATTTT. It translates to CASTGYTSTDTQYF.

CDR3 nucleotide sequence: TGCGCCAGCAGCCAAAGGGAGGGAAATAATTCACCCCTCCACTTT. Translating it yields CASSQREGNNSPLHF. V is TRBV4-1 and J is TRBJ1-6; D gene unclear. The CDR3 runs 15 residues. Germline values: CDR1 MGHRA, CDR2 YSYEKL. V was shortened by 2 bases and J by 5 bases, with 10 bases between the two germline ends.

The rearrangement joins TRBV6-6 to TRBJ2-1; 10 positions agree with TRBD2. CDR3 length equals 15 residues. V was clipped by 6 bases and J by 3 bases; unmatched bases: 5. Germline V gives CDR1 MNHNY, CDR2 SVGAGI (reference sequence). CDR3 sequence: CASRPRTSGYNEQFF. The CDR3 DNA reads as TGTGCCAGCAGACCGCGGACTAGCGGCTACAATGAGCAGTTCTTC.

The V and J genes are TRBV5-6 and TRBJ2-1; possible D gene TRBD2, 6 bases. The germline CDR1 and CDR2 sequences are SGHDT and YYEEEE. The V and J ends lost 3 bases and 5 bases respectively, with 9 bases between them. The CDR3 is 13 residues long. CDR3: CASSSRENNEQFF. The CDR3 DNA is TGTGCCAGCAGCTCCCGGGAGAACAATGAGCAGTTCTTC. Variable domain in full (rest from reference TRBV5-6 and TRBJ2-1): DAGVTQSPTHLIKTRGQQVTLRCSPKSGHDTVSWYQQALGQGPQFIFQYYEEEERQRGNFPDRFSGHQFPNYSSELNVNALLLGDSALYLCASSSRENNEQFFGPGTRLTVL.

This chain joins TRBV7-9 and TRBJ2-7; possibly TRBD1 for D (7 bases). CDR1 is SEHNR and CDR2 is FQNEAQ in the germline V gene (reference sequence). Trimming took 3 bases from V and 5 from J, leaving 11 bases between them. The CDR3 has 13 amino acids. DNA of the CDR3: TGTGCCAGCAGCTTGGGGGGACAGCACGAGCAGTACTTC. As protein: CASSLGGQHEQYF.

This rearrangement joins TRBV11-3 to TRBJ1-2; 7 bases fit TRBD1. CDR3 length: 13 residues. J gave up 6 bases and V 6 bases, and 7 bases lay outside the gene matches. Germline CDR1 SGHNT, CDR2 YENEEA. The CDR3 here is CASRRTGTDGYTF. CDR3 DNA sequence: TGTGCCAGCAGACGTACCGGGACAGATGGCTACACCTTC. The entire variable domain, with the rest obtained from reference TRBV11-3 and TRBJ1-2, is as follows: EAGVVQSPRYKIIEKKQPVAFWCNPISGHNTLYWYLQNLGQGPELLIRYENEEAVDDSQLPKDRFSAERLKGVDSTLKIQPAELGDSAVYLCASRRTGTDGYTFGSGTRLTVV.

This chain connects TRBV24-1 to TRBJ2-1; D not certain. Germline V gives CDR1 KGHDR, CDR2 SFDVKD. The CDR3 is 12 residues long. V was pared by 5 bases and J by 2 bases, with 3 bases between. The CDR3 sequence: CATSGAYNEQFF. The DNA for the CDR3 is TGTGCCACCAGTGGGGCCTACAATGAGCAGTTCTTC.